This entry lists 23 T cell receptor beta chains sequenced from one sample in a study of blood T cell repertoires in COVID-19 (dated by TCRdb to the early 2020s). The method was the immunoSEQ multiplex PCR assay. TCRdb's version of the immuneACCESS table is confined to in-frame rearrangements and falls short of the full clone set. An unresolved V gene accounts for under half of the shortfall where checked; the remainder is of unknown origin. Here the sample has 120,000 or so clones; around 89% occur a single time. The ten top clones hold approximately 3.5% of the sample. The sample was peripheral blood. Receptor source: a woman between 45 and 65 years old with acute or convalescent COVID-19.

The V gene is TRBV27, the J gene TRBJ2-1; 10 bases are shared with TRBD2. The V segment lost 7 bases and the J segment 7 bases; nucleotides outside the gene matches: 25. This CDR3 is built from 20 residues. The germline CDR1 and CDR2 sequences are MNHEY and SMNVEV (reference sequence). The CDR3 DNA sequence: TGTGCCAGCACCAATAGTAAAGGGGACCTAGCGGGAGAAAGGGTAAATGAGCAGTTCTTC. It specifies CASTNSKGDLAGERVNEQFF.

The V and J genes are TRBV28 and TRBJ2-5; 8 bases are a match to TRBD1. The germline V gene encodes CDR1 MDHEN and CDR2 SYDVKM. This CDR3 has 15 amino acids. After removal of 4 bases from V and 3 bases from J, the junction contained 7 bases not matched to a gene. CDR3 nucleotides: TGTGCCAGCAGTTACTCAGGACAGGGAGAAGAGACCCAGTACTTC. It is translated as CASSYSGQGEETQYF.

The chain recombines TRBV25-1 with TRBJ2-7, with D perhaps matching TRBD1 (5 bases). Trimming stripped 2 bases from V and 3 bases from J, with 14 bases between. This CDR3 comprises 15 residues. Germline assignment: CDR1 MGHDK and CDR2 SYGVNS. The CDR3 sequence is CASSEAGITDYEQYF. The CDR3 DNA sequence: TGTGCCAGCAGTGAAGCAGGGATTACCGACTACGAGCAGTACTTC.

The CDR3 DNA reads TGTGCCAGCAGTTTTCAAGAGAATCAGCCCCAGCATTTT. It translates to CASSFQENQPQHF. The rearrangement links TRBV12-3 or TRBV12-4 to TRBJ1-5; D is unclear. The CDR3 extends over 13 amino acids. V was pared by 3 bases and J by 4 bases, with 7 bases between.

J is TRBJ2-2 and V is TRBV19, with TRBD2 matching 9 bases. This CDR3 contains 15 residues. Germline CDR1 is LNHDA and CDR2 is SQIVND (reference sequence). J lost 4 bases, V lost 4 bases, and 4 bases had no gene match. The CDR3 spells CASSSSGSGTGELFF. DNA of the CDR3: TGTGCCAGTAGTAGTAGCGGGAGCGGCACCGGGGAGCTGTTTTTT.

The chain combines TRBV29-1 with TRBJ2-2, with D perhaps TRBD1 (5 bases). CDR1 is SQVTM and CDR2 is ANQGSEA in the germline V gene. Trimming cost V 6 bases and J 0 bases, with 20 bases left between them. The CDR3 is 17 residues long. CDR3 in amino acids: CSVQGLWGGANTGELFF. CDR3 nucleotides: TGCAGCGTCCAGGGTTTGTGGGGCGGTGCGAACACCGGGGAGCTGTTTTTT.

This clone was observed a few times. This sequence joins TRBV15 and TRBJ1-4; D possibly corresponds to TRBD1 (6 bases). The ends were cut back, 3 bases at V and 8 bases at J, with 19 bases in the middle. The CDR3 length is 16 residues. Germline V gene lookup returns CDR1 LNHNV and CDR2 YYDKDF (reference sequence). The CDR3 sequence is CATSSPQGGWGEKLFF. DNA of the CDR3: TGTGCCACCAGCAGTCCCCAAGGGGGATGGGGGGAAAAACTGTTTTTT.

The chain uses TRBV2 and TRBJ1-5; 9 bases are shared with TRBD1. Germline CDR1 reads SNHLY; CDR2 reads FYNNEI. V lost 6 bases to trimming and J lost 7 bases; unmatched junction nucleotides: 7. This CDR3 spans 14 amino acids. The CDR3 sequence: CASSLQGAGQPQHF. The CDR3 bases are TGTGCCAGCAGCTTACAGGGGGCAGGGCAGCCCCAGCATTTT.

The gene calls are TRBV29-1 and TRBJ1-1; 9 positions agree with TRBD1. Trimming at V came to 2 bases and at J to 10 bases, leaving 8 bases not matched to a gene. This CDR3 is 13 amino acids long. Germline CDR1 and CDR2: SQVTM and ANQGSEA. The chain's CDR3 is CSVERGQGSGAFF. The DNA for the CDR3 is TGCAGCGTTGAACGGGGACAGGGAAGTGGAGCTTTCTTT.

This sequence joins TRBV19 and TRBJ1-1, with TRBD1 matching 9 bases. The CDR3 runs to 14 residues. The junction had 7 bases not matched to a gene; V was cut back by 6 bases and J by 5 bases. Germline values: CDR1 LNHDA, CDR2 SQIVND (reference sequence). The CDR3 bases are TGTGCCAGTAGCATGACAGGGGGAAGTACTGAAGCTTTCTTT. This sequence encodes CASSMTGGSTEAFF.

This chain uses TRBV10-3 with TRBJ1-2; D perhaps matches TRBD1 (5 bases). CDR1 and CDR2 (germline): ENHRY, SYGVKD. Trimming pared 4 bases from V and 11 bases from J, leaving 11 bases between. CDR3 size: 11 residues. Here the CDR3 DNA reads TGTGCCATCAGTGGTTCGGGGACTTACACCTTC. Protein: CAISGSGTYTF.

Concerning this clone itself: The sample carries other DNA sequences with the same CDR3. The chain couples TRBV7-9 to TRBJ2-2, with 12 bases identical to TRBD2. Germline CDR1 and CDR2: SEHNR and FQNEAQ (reference sequence). CDR3 size: 16 residues. The V gene end was trimmed by 5 bases and the J gene end by 3 bases; junction bases not matched to a gene: 4. CDR3 DNA: TGTGCCAGCAGCCTCAGACTAGCGGGAGACACCGGGGAGCTGTTTTTT. Protein sequence: CASSLRLAGDTGELFF.

V usage is TRBV18 and J usage is TRBJ1-5; D is uncertain. CDR3 length: 14 residues. The V end lost 1 base, the J end lost 3 bases, and 7 bases lay between the germline ends. Germline assignment: CDR1 KGHSH and CDR2 LQKENI. The CDR3 here is CASSPLGTNQPQHF. In DNA, the CDR3 is TGTGCCAGCTCACCACTGGGCACCAATCAGCCCCAGCATTTT.

The CDR3, as DNA: TGTGCCAGCAGCGTAGAAACTAGCGGGAGAACTTCCTACAATGAGCAGTTCTTC. Protein product: CASSVETSGRTSYNEQFF. The chain recombines TRBV9 with TRBJ2-1; 11 bases match TRBD2. CDR1 is SGDLS, CDR2 YYNGEE, per germline. The CDR3 covers 18 residues. The ends lost 0 bases at V and 1 base at J; junction bases unmatched: 6.

Comment on this clone: Mismatch with germline at one junction end may stem from a read error. The gene calls are TRBV6-2 or TRBV6-3 and TRBJ1-5; D gene unclear. CDR3 length: 14 amino acids. CDR1 is MNHEY and CDR2 is SVGEGT in the germline V gene. CDR3 protein: CASSYASGKQPQHF. CDR3 DNA sequence: TGTGCCAGCAGTTACGCGTCAGGCAAACAGCCCCAGCATTTT.

V gene TRBV28 combines with J gene TRBJ1-1; the match to TRBD1 covers 9 bases. V was pared by 4 bases and J by 4 bases, with 7 bases of the junction left unmatched. The CDR3 consists of 15 residues. The germline gives CDR1 MDHEN, CDR2 SYDVKM. The CDR3 spells CASSSQGQGPTEAFF. In nucleotides, the CDR3 is TGTGCCAGCAGTTCTCAGGGACAGGGCCCCACTGAAGCTTTCTTT.

J is TRBJ1-6 and V is TRBV28; TRBD1 matches 8 bases. The CDR3 has 16 residues. V was clipped by 6 bases and J by 9 bases; unmatched bases: 13. Germline V gene sequence: CDR1 MDHEN, CDR2 SYDVKM. The chain's CDR3 is CASRDWTGRSISPLHF. The CDR3 nucleotides are TGTGCCAGCAGGGATTGGACAGGGCGTAGTATTTCACCCCTCCACTTT.

V gene TRBV5-1 combines with J gene TRBJ2-5; D unresolved. The V end was cut by 0 bases, the J end by 3 bases, with 9 bases between. The length of the CDR3 is 14 residues. In germline, CDR1 is SGHRS, CDR2 YFSETQ. In nucleotides, the CDR3 is TGCGCCAGCAGCTTGGAGTGGGCCGAAGAGACCCAGTACTTC. This sequence encodes CASSLEWAEETQYF.

The chain couples TRBV6-5 to TRBJ2-1; tentative D call: TRBD2 (7 bases). Trimming removed 3 bases at V and 11 bases at J, with 11 bases between. From germline, CDR1 is MNHEY and CDR2 SVGAGI. The CDR3 is 12 residues long. CDR3 bases: TGTGCCAGCAGTTATCGGGGGGCCCAGCAGTTCTTC. This translates into CASSYRGAQQFF.

V gene TRBV2 combines with J gene TRBJ2-5; 8 nucleotides agree with TRBD1. From germline, CDR1 is SNHLY and CDR2 FYNNEI. The CDR3 is made up of 16 amino acids. V shed 5 bases and J 6 bases; nucleotides not matched to a gene: 14. CDR3 bases: TGTGCCAGCAGTTCGATCGTTGACGACAGGGGTCAGACCCAGTACTTC. It yields the protein CASSSIVDDRGQTQYF.

The chain has TRBV18 and TRBJ2-7, with 10 bases aligning to TRBD2. The V gene's germline CDR1 is KGHSH and CDR2 LQKENI. After removal of 3 bases from V and 3 bases from J, the junction contained 8 bases not matched to a gene. This CDR3 region has 16 residues. CDR3 sequence: CASSPPGLAGVYEQYF. The DNA of the CDR3 is TGTGCCAGCTCACCCCCGGGGCTAGCGGGAGTCTACGAGCAGTACTTC.

The chain has TRBV30 and TRBJ1-6; TRBD1 matches at 8 bases. CDR3 length equals 14 residues. CDR1 GTSNPN and CDR2 SVGIG come from the germline V gene (reference sequence). Trimming took 2 bases from V and 10 from J; bases not matched to a gene: 7. CDR3 coding DNA: TGTGCCTGGAGTTTTACAGGGGGAGGCTCACCCCTCCACTTT. It codes for CAWSFTGGGSPLHF.

CDR3 bases: TGTGCCAGCCGTCCAGGGACAGGGGGCGCGGGAAACACCATATATTTT. This gives the protein CASRPGTGGAGNTIYF. The chain is built from TRBV13 and TRBJ1-3; 12 bases map to TRBD1. The trim removed 8 bases at V and 4 bases at J, leaving 9 bases unmatched. The CDR3 spans 16 residues. CDR1 is PRHDT and CDR2 is FYEKMQ in the germline V gene (reference sequence).